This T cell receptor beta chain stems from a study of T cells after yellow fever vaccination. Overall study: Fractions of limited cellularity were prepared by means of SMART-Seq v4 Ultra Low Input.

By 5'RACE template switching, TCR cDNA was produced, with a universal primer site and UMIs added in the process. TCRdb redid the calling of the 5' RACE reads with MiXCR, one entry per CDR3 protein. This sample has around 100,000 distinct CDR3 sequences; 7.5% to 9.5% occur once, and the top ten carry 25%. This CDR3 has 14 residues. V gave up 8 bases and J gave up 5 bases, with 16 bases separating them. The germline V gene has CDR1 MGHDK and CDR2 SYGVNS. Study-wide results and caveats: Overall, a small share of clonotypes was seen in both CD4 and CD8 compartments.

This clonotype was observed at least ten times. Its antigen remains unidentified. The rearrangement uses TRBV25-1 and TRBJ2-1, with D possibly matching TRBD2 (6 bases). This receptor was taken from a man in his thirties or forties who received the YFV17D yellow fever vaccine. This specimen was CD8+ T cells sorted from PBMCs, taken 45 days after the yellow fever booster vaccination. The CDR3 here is CASPWGSGNNEQFF. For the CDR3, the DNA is TGTGCCAGCCCCTGGGGTAGCGGAAACAATGAGCAGTTCTTC.